This T cell receptor beta chain was recovered during a study of shared clonotypes between healthy human individuals. Study-level points and caveats: Lower generation probabilities were found for non-shared clonotypes than for those shared by all four donors.

Remarks on this clone: Its antigen is still unknown.

Germline V gives CDR1 DFQATT, CDR2 SNEGSKA (reference sequence). V gave up 3 bases and J gave up 8 bases; unmatched junction bases: 1. The CDR3 length is 11 residues. TCRdb's table, derived via immunoSEQ multiplex PCR, lists solely in-frame clones and lacks some. The sample shows over 100,000 clones, 68% of them seen only once. The material sequenced was memory CD8+ T cells sorted from blood. Subset denoted: CD45RO+ cells pooled with CCR7-negative TemRA cells. The V gene is TRBV20-1, the J gene TRBJ1-1, with 9 bases that match TRBD1. This TCR was recovered from a young woman in good health. The DNA for the CDR3 is TGCAGTGCTAGCGGACAGGGGGAAGCTTTCTTT. It specifies CSASGQGEAFF.